The T cell receptor beta chain under discussion was sequenced for a study of T-cell memory formation after mild COVID-19. The CDR3 contains 19 residues. V lost 0 bases and J lost 4; bases outside the gene matches: 10. Via MiXCR, TCRdb re-called the 5' RACE reads, giving one row per CDR3 protein. The table includes hundreds of thousands of distinct CDR3 sequences, 24% detected once. Material for sequencing was PBMCs or a T cell subset sorted from them (not recorded which). The clonotype was recovered from an adult woman who had mild COVID-19 (a few samples of this study predate the infection). Cell type and time point are not known. V gene TRBV12-3 or TRBV12-4 combines with J gene TRBJ2-1; 12 bases fit TRBD2. CDR3 amino acids: CASSLAETSGGRVYNEQFF. The CDR3 nucleotides are TGTGCCAGCAGTTTAGCAGAAACTAGCGGGGGGCGGGTTTACAATGAGCAGTTCTTC.